One and the same sample provided the 14 T cell receptor beta chains below, sequenced in a study of chemoradiotherapy in HPV16-positive cancers. Data came from immunoSEQ multiplex PCR; TCRdb stores just in-frame clones and leaves some out. Among 25,000 to 35,000 clones listed, approximately 88% were seen once. The sample was blood, taken from a patient who underwent chemoradiotherapy. Source of these receptors: a human donor with HPV-associated anogenital cancer.

The gene calls are TRBV14 and TRBJ2-7, with 10 bases matching TRBD1. Germline-derived CDR1 and CDR2 are SGHDN and FVKESK. The trim removed 1 base at V and 3 bases at J, leaving 3 bases unmatched. This CDR3 comprises 15 residues. The CDR3, as DNA: TGTGCCAGCAGCCAAGCCCGGACAGGGGGCTACGAGCAGTACTTC. As protein: CASSQARTGGYEQYF.

This clone was seen more than once but under ten times. The rearrangement joins TRBV18 to TRBJ1-1; TRBD1 matches at 10 bases. V shed 4 bases and J 7 bases; nucleotides not matched to a gene: 3. Germline V gene data show CDR1 as KGHSH and CDR2 as LQKENI. The CDR3 is 13 amino acids. CDR3 amino acids: CASSQGTGVEAFF. DNA for the CDR3: TGTGCCAGCTCACAGGGGACAGGGGTTGAAGCTTTCTTT.

The chain carries TRBV6-1 and TRBJ1-1; a possible D gene is TRBD1 (5 bases). The CDR3 sequence is 13 residues long. V lost 7 bases to trimming and J lost 8 bases, with 17 bases between them. The germline V gene has CDR1 MNHNS and CDR2 SASEGT. CDR3 in DNA: TGTGCCAGCAAGGCAGGGCGGAATACCGAAGCTTTCTTT. Protein product: CASKAGRNTEAFF.

This chain joins TRBV21-1 and TRBJ2-2; TRBD1, the table's D call, was not compared with the DNA. TRBV21-1 corresponds to a pseudogene. The CDR3 sequence is 17 residues long. The CDR3 loop reads CASSKAQLIQMTGELFF. Here the CDR3 DNA reads TGTGCCAGCAGCAAAGCGCAATTGATTCAGATGACCGGGGAGCTGTTTTTT.

The chain joins TRBV30 to TRBJ1-4; D is possibly TRBD1 (6 bases). Germline CDR1 and CDR2: GTSNPN and SVGIG (reference sequence). The CDR3 totals 14 residues. Trimming took off 5 bases at V and 4 bases at J, with 14 bases between the two ends. The CDR3 loop is CAWSPRDINEKLFF. CDR3 coding DNA: TGTGCCTGGTCCCCCCGGGACATTAATGAAAAACTGTTTTTT.

This clone was counted between two and nine times. The rearrangement links TRBV19 to TRBJ1-5; no clear D gene. Trimming shortened V by 5 bases and J by 6 bases, and 8 bases separated the two germline ends. Per germline, CDR1 LNHDA and CDR2 SQIVND (reference sequence). CDR3 size: 12 residues. DNA for the CDR3: TGTGCCAGTAGTTTGCTGGGTCAGCCCCAGCATTTT. Encoded protein: CASSLLGQPQHF.

The chain is built from TRBV27 and TRBJ1-1; unclear D gene. The CDR3 runs 17 residues. Looked up from germline, CDR1 is MNHEY and CDR2 is SMNVEV (reference sequence). The V gene lost 4 bases and the J gene lost 0 bases, with 18 bases spanning the gap. The CDR3 spells CASSSIRSGQMNTEAFF. The CDR3 DNA reads TGTGCCAGCAGTTCTATAAGATCCGGGCAGATGAACACTGAAGCTTTCTTT.

The table lists this clone with a few counts. V and J are TRBV30 and TRBJ2-5, with TRBD1 matching over 11 bases. CDR3 length: 14 amino acids. With 4 bases clipped from V and 4 bases from J, the junction kept 5 bases outside the gene matches. Germline-derived CDR1 and CDR2 are GTSNPN and SVGIG (reference sequence). CDR3 bases: TGTGCCTGGAAACGGGACAGGGGGAGAGAGACCCAGTACTTC. This codes for CAWKRDRGRETQYF.

CDR3 sequence reads: CASSLGYENTEAFF. CDR3 DNA: TGTGCCAGCAGCTTAGGATATGAGAACACTGAAGCTTTCTTT. The genes are TRBV7-9 and TRBJ1-1; D gene unclear. The V and J ends lost 1 base and 1 base respectively, with 7 bases between them. The germline V gene has CDR1 SEHNR and CDR2 FQNEAQ (reference sequence). The CDR3 runs to 14 residues. The entire variable domain, with the rest obtained from reference TRBV7-9 and TRBJ1-1, is as follows: DTGVSQNPRHKITKRGQNVTFRCDPISEHNRLYWYRQTLGQGPEFLTYFQNEAQLEKSRLLSDRFSAERPKGSFSTLEIQRTEQGDSAMYLCASSLGYENTEAFFGQGTRLTVV.

CDR3 coding DNA: TGTGCCAGCAGCTTAGACGGGACAAACAATCAGCCCCAGCATTTT. Its protein product is CASSLDGTNNQPQHF. The chain has TRBV7-2 and TRBJ1-5; weak D call: TRBD1 (6 bases). V was shortened by 1 base and J by 3 bases, with 10 bases between the two germline ends. The germline V gene encodes CDR1 SGHTA and CDR2 FQGNSA. The CDR3 extends over 15 amino acids. The entire variable domain, with the rest obtained from reference TRBV7-2 and TRBJ1-5, is as follows: GAGVSQSPSNKVTEKGKDVELRCDPISGHTALYWYRQSLGQGLEFLIYFQGNSAPDKSGLPSDRFSAERTGGSVSTLTIQRTQQEDSAVYLCASSLDGTNNQPQHFGDGTRLSIL.

In nucleotides, the CDR3 is TGTGCCAGCAGTCCCGGGACTAGCGGGGGGGCCAATGAGCAGTTCTTC. This encodes CASSPGTSGGANEQFF. The chain links TRBV6-4 to TRBJ2-1; 16 bases align to TRBD2. The trim removed 5 bases at V and 6 bases at J, leaving 4 bases unmatched. Germline loops: CDR1 MRHNA, CDR2 SNTAGT. The CDR3 totals 16 residues.

The chain couples TRBV5-1 to TRBJ2-3; 12 bases align to TRBD2. There are 15 residues in the CDR3. Looked up from germline, CDR1 is SGHRS and CDR2 is YFSETQ. V shed 3 bases, J shed 6 bases, and the junction held 5 bases outside the gene matches. The CDR3 nucleotides are TGCGCCAGCAGCTCTACCGGGACTAGCGGGGATACGCAGTATTTT. This translates into CASSSTGTSGDTQYF.

The chain joins TRBV2 to TRBJ1-1, with a possible D match to TRBD1 (6 bases). Germline assignment: CDR1 SNHLY and CDR2 FYNNEI. This CDR3 region has 13 residues. V was clipped by 1 base and J by 4 bases, with 7 bases between them. Written as DNA, the CDR3 is TGTGCCAGCAGTGAAGAAGGGGGCACTGAAGCTTTCTTT. Protein sequence: CASSEEGGTEAFF. Full variable domain (remainder filled in from reference TRBV2 and TRBJ1-1): EPEVTQTPSHQVTQMGQEVILRCVPISNHLYFYWYRQILGQKVEFLVSFYNNEISEKSEIFDDQFSVERPDGSNFTLKIRSTKLEDSAMYFCASSEEGGTEAFFGQGTRLTVV.

The rearrangement uses TRBV5-1 and TRBJ2-5; 10 nucleotides agree with TRBD1. There are 15 residues in the CDR3. CDR1 is SGHRS, CDR2 YFSETQ, per germline. V shed 0 bases, J shed 4 bases, and the junction held 3 bases outside the gene matches. The CDR3 spells CASSLAGQGLETQYF. CDR3 DNA: TGCGCCAGCAGCTTGGCGGGACAGGGGTTAGAGACCCAGTACTTC.